A single sample is the source of the 10 T cell receptor beta chains below, sequenced in a study of cytomegalovirus exposure and HLA in healthy donors. PCR employed 60 Vbeta and 13 Jbeta primers. Method: immunoSEQ multiplex PCR; TCRdb's copy keeps in-frame clones and lacks some. The data show roughly 180,000 clones, more than 65% seen once. The specimen sequenced was PBMCs. Receptors originate from a girl aged 2 to 10 in good health and CMV-seropositive.

This chain joins TRBV6-1 and TRBJ1-6, with D maybe TRBD1 (6 bases). V was trimmed by 5 bases and J by 9 bases, leaving 17 bases between them. From germline, CDR1 is MNHNS and CDR2 SASEGT. The CDR3 loop spans 15 amino acids. The CDR3: CASSLWTVIGSPLHF. For the CDR3, the DNA is TGTGCCAGCAGTTTGTGGACAGTTATAGGTTCACCCCTCCACTTT.

The chain has TRBV27 and TRBJ2-1, with a tentative D call TRBD1 (6 bases). V lost 5 bases to trimming and J lost 6 bases, with 17 bases between them. CDR3 length: 15 amino acids. Germline V gene data show CDR1 as MNHEY and CDR2 as SMNVEV (reference sequence). This CDR3 is CASSPSWGPGNEQFF. Written as DNA, the CDR3 is TGTGCCAGCAGTCCTTCGTGGGGGCCTGGCAATGAGCAGTTCTTC.

The chain couples TRBV5-4 to TRBJ1-1; TRBD1 aligns across 10 bases. The CDR3 extends over 13 amino acids. After removal of 4 bases from V and 7 bases from J, the junction contained 4 bases not matched to a gene. Germline values: CDR1 SGHNT, CDR2 YYREEE (reference sequence). The CDR3 protein is CASSQDRGREAFF. The DNA of the CDR3 is TGTGCCAGCAGCCAAGACAGGGGGCGTGAAGCTTTCTTT.

CDR3 coding DNA: TGTGCCAGCAGCTTACAGAGCGGACCCGCCTACGAGCAGTACTTC. It translates to CASSLQSGPAYEQYF. J is TRBJ2-7 and V is TRBV7-3, with a weak D call TRBD2 (5 bases). Deletions cut 2 bases from V and 2 bases from J, with 13 bases between. Germline lookup yields CDR1 SGHTA and CDR2 FQGTGA. The CDR3 spans 15 residues.

The chain couples TRBV6-5 to TRBJ1-2; 8 bases match TRBD1. Germline trimming cut 4 bases from V and 8 bases from J; bases unmatched to any gene: 15. The V gene's germline CDR1 is MNHEY and CDR2 SVGAGI. The CDR3 consists of 16 residues. The DNA for the CDR3 is TGTGCCAGCAGTTGCCGCGCGCTCAGGGGGCGAAAGGGCTACACCTTC. Translated, it gives CASSCRALRGRKGYTF.

The gene calls are TRBV6-5 and TRBJ2-7; 9 bases align to TRBD1. Germline CDR1 MNHEY, CDR2 SVGAGI. The CDR3 contains 15 residues. V was clipped by 5 bases and J by 7 bases; unmatched bases: 12. CDR3 residues: CASSLRLDRGREQYF. The DNA for the CDR3 is TGTGCCAGCAGTCTTCGATTGGACAGGGGCCGGGAGCAGTACTTC.

The CDR3 DNA is TGTGCCAGCAGTTTATTGAGGACAGACCAAGAGACCCAGTACTTC. Residues: CASSLLRTDQETQYF. The genes are TRBV27 and TRBJ2-5; tentative D call: TRBD1 (6 bases). Germline V gives CDR1 MNHEY, CDR2 SMNVEV (reference sequence). V lost 1 base and J lost 0, with 9 bases in between. The CDR3 length is 15 residues.

This clone was detected a few times. The CDR3 loop is CASSKRIQVNTEAFF. As DNA, the CDR3 is TGTGCCAGCAGTAAACGGATACAGGTCAACACTGAAGCTTTCTTT. The rearrangement links TRBV6-5 to TRBJ1-1; TRBD1 is a possible D gene (5 bases). The CDR3 is 15 amino acids. V dropped 5 bases and J dropped 2 bases, with 15 bases sitting between them. Germline V gene data show CDR1 as MNHEY and CDR2 as SVGAGI.

The V and J genes are TRBV27 and TRBJ2-1, with a possible D match to TRBD2 (6 bases). The germline V gene has CDR1 MNHEY and CDR2 SMNVEV (reference sequence). Trimming took off 9 bases at V and 5 bases at J, with 23 bases between the two ends. The CDR3 is 16 residues long. Here the CDR3 DNA reads TGTGCCAGTGGGGGAGGCGACTTAGGCGAGAACAATGAGCAGTTCTTC. It codes for CASGGGDLGENNEQFF.

This chain connects TRBV18 to TRBJ1-6; 8 positions agree with TRBD1. Germline V gene lookup returns CDR1 KGHSH and CDR2 LQKENI. This CDR3 region has 16 residues. J was trimmed by 3 bases and V by 4 bases; bases with no gene match: 5. The CDR3 loop is CASSLPGQVYNSPLHF. The CDR3 coding sequence is TGTGCCAGCTCACTACCGGGACAGGTCTATAATTCACCCCTCCACTTT.